This record concerns one TCR beta chain sequence. Some clones are missing from TCRdb's copy, which holds only in-frame ones; the method was immunoSEQ multiplex PCR. The sample lists hundreds of thousands of clones; 85% to 90% were seen once. The sample originates from a study of shared T cell receptors in the human thymus. Looked up from germline, CDR1 is LGHNT and CDR2 is FRNRAP. The CDR3 is 17 amino acids. The V end was cut by 0 bases, the J end by 4 bases, with 18 bases between. This sample also appeared in a second study, on human thymus T cells. That paper adds: Obtained as resections during corrective heart surgery, the thymus tissue was then studied. Use of V and J genes seemed skewed within the thymic and blood repertoires. Thymic repertoires of unrelated individuals were reported in related research to overlap highly.

Sequenced: thymocytes. V is TRBV12-5 and J is TRBJ1-2, with D perhaps TRBD1 (5 bases). The TCR comes from a boy younger than two with a congenital heart defect. In DNA form, the CDR3 reads TGTGCTAGTGGTTTGGTACCCCCGTGGGGGGGTTGCTATGGCTACACCTTC. Protein product: CASGLVPPWGGCYGYTF. Filled out from reference TRBV12-5 and TRBJ1-2, the complete variable domain reads DARVTQTPRHKVTEMGQEVTMRCQPILGHNTVFWYRQTMMQGLELLAYFRNRAPLDDSGMPKDRFSAEMPDATLATLKIQPSEPRDSAVYFCASGLVPPWGGCYGYTFGSGTRLTVV.